This entry lists 9 T cell receptor beta chains sequenced from one sample in a study of beta chain features in type 1 diabetes. The isolated RNA, all of it, was reverse transcribed, so expressed TCRB transcripts were what got sequenced. Here immunoSEQ multiplex PCR was the method, and the copy in TCRdb shows in-frame clones only, minus some. The table has under 400,000 clones, around 12% seen once; the top ten hold 0.015% to 0.02%. Material: naive CD4+ T cells from blood. These receptors were obtained from a man aged 18 to 30 in good health.

The genes are TRBV6-5 and TRBJ1-4; TRBD1 matches at 7 bases. Germline lookup yields CDR1 MNHEY and CDR2 SVGAGI. With V trimmed by 2 bases and J by 4 bases, 1 base remained unmatched. There are 14 residues in the CDR3. The CDR3 sequence is CASSYRDSNEKLFF. In DNA, the CDR3 is TGTGCCAGCAGTTACAGGGACAGTAATGAAAAACTGTTTTTT.

This clone occurred a few times. Additional DNA sequences in this sample encode the identical CDR3. The chain is built from TRBV9 and TRBJ2-3; possible D gene TRBD1, 5 bases. Germline-derived CDR1 and CDR2 are SGDLS and YYNGEE. CDR3 length: 14 residues. Trimming took 2 bases from V and 2 from J, leaving 9 bases between them. The CDR3 sequence is CASSVRDSTDTQYF. The CDR3 coding sequence is TGTGCCAGCAGCGTCAGGGATTCCACAGATACGCAGTATTTT.

The chain couples TRBV4-3 to TRBJ2-1; TRBD2 agrees at 12 bases. The V gene's germline CDR1 is LGHNA and CDR2 YSLEER. This CDR3 has 18 amino acids. J lost 6 bases, V lost 3 bases, and 12 bases had no gene match. The CDR3 nucleotides read TGCGCCAGCAGCCATCCCACCCGACTAGCGGGAGCTAGCAATGAGCAGTTCTTC. This encodes CASSHPTRLAGASNEQFF.

This clone turned up a few times. V and J are TRBV7-2 and TRBJ1-1; D gene unclear. CDR3 length: 13 amino acids. V gave up 7 bases and J gave up 0 bases, with 9 bases separating them. Germline assignment: CDR1 SGHTA and CDR2 FQGNSA. Written as DNA, the CDR3 is TGTGCCAGCAAGACTGGCATGAACACTGAAGCTTTCTTT. As protein: CASKTGMNTEAFF.

There are a few counts of this clone. The chain carries TRBV28 and TRBJ2-7; TRBD2 aligns across 10 bases. Germline values: CDR1 MDHEN, CDR2 SYDVKM. V was pared by 4 bases and J by 6 bases, with 12 bases of the junction left unmatched. The CDR3 length is 16 residues. The CDR3 sequence is CASSSPASGRTGEQYF. The CDR3 DNA follows: TGTGCCAGCAGTTCCCCCGCTAGCGGGAGAACTGGCGAGCAGTACTTC.

The chain links TRBV7-2 to TRBJ2-3; D is unclear. This CDR3 has 15 amino acids. CDR1 and CDR2 (germline): SGHTA, FQGNSA. The ends were cut back, 3 bases at V and 1 base at J, with 11 bases in the middle. The CDR3: CASSLGSKRTDTQYF. The CDR3 DNA reads as TGTGCCAGCAGCTTGGGCTCCAAACGCACAGATACGCAGTATTTT.

This rearrangement joins TRBV5-1 to TRBJ2-3, with no clear D. This CDR3 has 13 residues. V lost 2 bases to trimming and J lost 0 bases, with 4 bases between them. Germline CDR1 reads SGHRS; CDR2 reads YFSETQ. The CDR3 nucleotides are TGCGCCAGCAGCTTCAGTAGCACAGATACGCAGTATTTT. Its translation is CASSFSSTDTQYF. The full variable domain, rest sourced from reference TRBV5-1 and TRBJ2-3, is KAGVTQTPRYLIKTRGQQVTLSCSPISGHRSVSWYQQTPGQGLQFLFEYFSETQRNKGNFPGRFSGRQFSNSRSEMNVSTLELGDSALYLCASSFSSTDTQYFGPGTRLTVL.

This clone was observed many times. The V gene is TRBV29-1, the J gene TRBJ2-1; D call uncertain. This CDR3 has 10 residues. Germline V gives CDR1 SQVTM, CDR2 ANQGSEA. Deletions cut 7 bases from V and 5 bases from J, with 6 bases between. The CDR3 loop is CSALNNEQFF. The CDR3 DNA reads TGCAGCGCCTTAAACAATGAGCAGTTCTTC.

In nucleotides, the CDR3 is TGTGCCTGGAGCCTATACACCGGGACAGGGCTGGACACTGAAGCTTTCTTT. This sequence encodes CAWSLYTGTGLDTEAFF. The chain uses TRBV30 and TRBJ1-1; TRBD1 agrees at 9 bases. V lost 3 bases and J lost 3; bases outside the gene matches: 14. The CDR3 sequence is 17 residues long. Germline values: CDR1 GTSNPN, CDR2 SVGIG (reference sequence).